These 5 T cell receptor beta chains came from one sample sequenced in a study of blood T cell repertoires in COVID-19. Sequencing used immunoSEQ multiplex PCR; TCRdb keeps in-frame clones, though not all of them. Seen here are 53,000 or so clones, roughly 86% observed once, and the top ten hold about 11%. Material: peripheral blood. The receptors derive from a man in his 70s with active COVID-19.

The chain links TRBV5-5 to TRBJ1-6; TRBD1 might be the D (6 bases). The CDR3 is 15 residues long. Germline V gene lookup returns CDR1 SGHKS and CDR2 YYEKEE (reference sequence). V shed 4 bases and J shed 8 bases, with 16 bases lying between them. In DNA form, the CDR3 reads TGTGCCAGCAGCCCACCACAGGGTGGTGATTCACCCCTCCACTTT. Its translation is CASSPPQGGDSPLHF. The variable domain in full, with the rest retrieved from reference TRBV5-5 and TRBJ1-6, is DAGVTQSPTHLIKTRGQQVTLRCSPISGHKSVSWYQQVLGQGPQFIFQYYEKEERGRGNFPDRFSARQFPNYSSELNVNALLLGDSALYLCASSPPQGGDSPLHFGNGTRLTVT.

The CDR3 DNA sequence: TGTGCCAGCTCACCCTCCGCCCTAGCGGGGGGAGGGTTCTTC. This translates into CASSPSALAGGGFF. The rearrangement uses TRBV18 and TRBJ2-1; 11 nucleotides match TRBD2. This CDR3 contains 14 residues. V was clipped by 3 bases and J by 15 bases; unmatched bases: 10. CDR1 and CDR2 (germline): KGHSH, LQKENI.

V gene TRBV4-3 combines with J gene TRBJ1-2; possible D gene TRBD1, 5 bases. The CDR3 runs to 13 residues. V lost 0 bases and J 8 bases, leaving 10 bases between the germline ends. Germline V gene lookup returns CDR1 LGHNA and CDR2 YSLEER. The chain's CDR3 is CASSQDPQGGYTF. CDR3 nucleotides: TGCGCCAGCAGCCAAGATCCCCAGGGCGGCTACACCTTC.

V gene TRBV2 combines with J gene TRBJ1-2; D ambiguous. Between the trimmed V and J ends, which lost 6 bases and 1 base, there was a span of 18 bases. This CDR3 is 16 amino acids long. The germline CDR1 and CDR2 sequences are SNHLY and FYNNEI. In DNA, the CDR3 is TGTGCCAGCAGAGGCTTCGGCCGACGGGGTAACTATGGCTACACCTTC. Translated: CASRGFGRRGNYGYTF.

The chain combines TRBV24-1 with TRBJ2-3; perhaps TRBD1 as D (5 bases). V shed 4 bases and J shed 7 bases, with 14 bases lying between them. CDR1 and CDR2 (germline): KGHDR, SFDVKD. The CDR3 loop spans 14 amino acids. The CDR3 spells CATSDQPTAHTQYF. The CDR3 region has the DNA TGTGCCACCAGTGACCAGCCGACAGCCCATACGCAGTATTTT.